This T cell receptor beta chain came from a study of neurological immune-mediated disorders. Study-level findings and limits: Falling below healthy controls, multiple sclerosis showed the least TCR clonal expansion, while HTLV-1-associated myelopathy showed the most.

The table lists this clonotype with many counts. Antigen specificity is unknown. The output of every sequencing run exceeded 160 million TCR-beta sequences, derived from 15-18 subjects. Via MiXCR, TCRdb re-called the 5' RACE reads, giving one row per CDR3 protein. The sample shows 75,000 to 90,000 distinct CDR3 sequences, about a tenth of them seen only once. Volunteers at a blood bank in Maryland, USA, were the healthy controls. The germline V and J ends were trimmed by 0 bases and 3 bases, with 10 bases remaining between them. This CDR3 is 14 amino acids long. Germline V lookup: CDR1 SGHDT, CDR2 YYEEEE.

The receptor was derived from a man aged 35 to 55 in good health. Sequenced input: PBMCs. V and J are TRBV5-6 and TRBJ2-7; D unclear. CDR3 nucleotides: TGTGCCAGCAGCTTGGGATCGACCATCTACGAGCAGTACTTC. It yields the protein CASSLGSTIYEQYF.